This is a list of T cell receptor beta chains from one sample in a study of blood T cell repertoires in COVID-19. Here immunoSEQ multiplex PCR was the method, and the copy in TCRdb shows in-frame clones only, minus some. The sample lists fewer than 200,000 clones, 85% to 90% occurring once. Sequenced: peripheral blood. All receptors derive from a middle-aged man with active or convalescent COVID-19. CDR3s include the opening cysteine and the closing phenylalanine or tryptophan. The order of the fields is D gene, J gene, clone size, V gene, CDR3 DNA, CDR3 protein. D genes are given only for firm matches. The size of a clone is reported for some rows only, either as once, few or many, or as a class for expanded clones.

D: TRBD2; J: TRBJ2-3; size: -; V: TRBV7-3; DNA: TGTGCCAGCAGCCCGGGACTACAGGTCACAGATACGCAGTATTTT; CDR3: CASSPGLQVTDTQYF
D: TRBD1; J: TRBJ1-6; size: -; V: TRBV4-1; DNA: TGCGCCAGCAGAGGACAGGGGCATTCACCCCTCCACTTT; CDR3: CASRGQGHSPLHF
D: TRBD1; J: TRBJ2-7; size: -; V: TRBV7-6; DNA: TGTGCCAGCAGCGCGGGGACAGGGGAATACGAGCAGTACTTC; CDR3: CASSAGTGEYEQYF
D: TRBD1; J: TRBJ1-2; size: -; V: TRBV6-5; DNA: TGTGCCAGTGGACAGGCCTATGGCTACACCTTC; CDR3: CASGQAYGYTF
D: -; J: TRBJ2-7; size: -; V: TRBV6-6; DNA: TGTGCCAGCAGCCTTTTTGGAGGCTCCTACGAGCAGTACTTC; CDR3: CASSLFGGSYEQYF
D: TRBD1; J: TRBJ1-4; size: -; V: TRBV7-9; DNA: TGTGCCAGCAGCTTCCGGGACAGGGAGGGGGAAAAACTGTTTTTT; CDR3: CASSFRDREGEKLFF
D: -; J: TRBJ1-1; size: -; V: TRBV4-3; DNA: TGCGCCAGCAGCCAAGATCTCCGGGGAGGGAATGAAGCTTTCTTT; CDR3: CASSQDLRGGNEAFF
D: -; J: TRBJ1-5; size: -; V: TRBV5-5; DNA: TGTGCCAGCAGCTTGTATTTGGGAGTTAATCAGCCCCAGCATTTT; CDR3: CASSLYLGVNQPQHF
D: TRBD1; J: TRBJ1-4; size: -; V: TRBV29-1; DNA: TGCAGCGTTGATACGACAGGGGGGACTAATGAAAAACTGTTTTTT; CDR3: CSVDTTGGTNEKLFF
D: -; J: TRBJ2-7; size: -; V: TRBV6-6; DNA: TGTGCCAGCAGCCCCCCAGGGGCAACCTCCTACGAGCAGTACTTC; CDR3: CASSPPGATSYEQYF
D: -; J: TRBJ1-3; size: -; V: TRBV9; DNA: TGTGCCAGCAGCCTTCGTCTCGGAAACACCATATATTTT; CDR3: CASSLRLGNTIYF
D: TRBD1; J: TRBJ1-1; size: once; V: TRBV7-9; DNA: TGTGCCAGCAGCTTAACCCAGGGGGACACTGAAGCTTTCTTT; CDR3: CASSLTQGDTEAFF
D: -; J: TRBJ2-5; size: -; V: TRBV30; DNA: TGTGCCTGGAACACAGGTCCTGCGGAGACCCAGTACTTC; CDR3: CAWNTGPAETQYF
D: TRBD1; J: TRBJ1-5; size: -; V: TRBV9; DNA: TGTGCCAGCAGCCCCACGGGACAGGTTCGACAGCCCCAGCATTTT; CDR3: CASSPTGQVRQPQHF
D: -; J: TRBJ1-5; size: -; V: TRBV21-1; DNA: TGTGCCAGCAGCAAAGTGGTAGTAATTTATAGCAATCAGCCCCAGCATTTT; CDR3: CASSKVVVIYSNQPQHF
D: TRBD1; J: TRBJ1-4; size: -; V: TRBV2; DNA: TGTGCCAGCGCTGGGACAGGGACTTCCTATGAAAAACTGTTTTTT; CDR3: CASAGTGTSYEKLFF
D: TRBD1; J: TRBJ1-5; size: -; V: TRBV18; DNA: TGTGCCAGCTCGGAGGGACAGGGAGGGAATCAGCCCCAGCATTTT; CDR3: CASSEGQGGNQPQHF
D: -; J: TRBJ1-5; size: -; V: TRBV28; DNA: TGTGCCAGCAGGCTCATTACAGCCGGGGGAGCGCAGCCCCAGCATTTT; CDR3: CASRLITAGGAQPQHF
D: -; J: TRBJ2-7; size: -; V: TRBV19; DNA: TGTGCCAGTAGCCACCCTGGGTCAGGCGCATCCTACGAGCAGTACTTC; CDR3: CASSHPGSGASYEQYF
D: -; J: TRBJ2-3; size: -; V: TRBV5-4; DNA: TGTGCCAGCAGCTTAGATCGGGGCACAGATACGCAGTATTTT; CDR3: CASSLDRGTDTQYF
D: -; J: TRBJ1-3; size: few; V: TRBV9; DNA: TGTGCCAGCAGCGGGTACAGGGTAGGTGGAAACACCATATATTTT; CDR3: CASSGYRVGGNTIYF
D: -; J: TRBJ2-5; size: once; V: TRBV12-3/TRBV12-4; DNA: TGTGCCAGCAGTTTAGACGGGGAGACCCAGTACTTC; CDR3: CASSLDGETQYF
D: -; J: TRBJ1-5; size: -; V: TRBV15; DNA: TGTGCCACCAGTCCGGGGGGGGGAAATCAGCCCCAGCATTTT; CDR3: CATSPGGGNQPQHF
D: TRBD1; J: TRBJ1-1; size: -; V: TRBV7-3; DNA: TGTGCCAGCAGTAACACAGGGGGGCACACTGAAGCTTTCTTT; CDR3: CASSNTGGHTEAFF
D: -; J: TRBJ1-6; size: -; V: TRBV9; DNA: TGTGCCAGCAGCAAAGGGACTCCGGGGTTATTTTCACCCCTCCACTTT; CDR3: CASSKGTPGLFSPLHF
D: TRBD1; J: TRBJ2-5; size: -; V: TRBV7-2; DNA: TGTGCCAGCAGCTCGGGACAGGCCTTCCAAGAGACCCAGTACTTC; CDR3: CASSSGQAFQETQYF
D: TRBD1; J: TRBJ1-6; size: -; V: TRBV3-1/TRBV3-2; DNA: TGTGCCAGCAGCCAAGATGAGCATTGGACAGGGCAAAATTCACCCCTCCACTTT; CDR3: CASSQDEHWTGQNSPLHF
D: -; J: TRBJ1-1; size: -; V: TRBV6-2/TRBV6-3; DNA: TGTGCCAGCAGTTACTCGGGGCGGAGACTGATGAACACTGAAGCTTTCTTT; CDR3: CASSYSGRRLMNTEAFF
D: TRBD1; J: TRBJ1-2; size: -; V: TRBV27; DNA: TGTGCCAGCAGTTTTAAACCGGGACAGGGTCACTATGGCTACACCTTC; CDR3: CASSFKPGQGHYGYTF
D: TRBD1; J: TRBJ1-5; size: -; V: TRBV3-1/TRBV3-2; DNA: TGTGCCAGCAGCCAAGGGACAGGGGAGGCTCAGCCCCAGCATTTT; CDR3: CASSQGTGEAQPQHF
D: -; J: TRBJ2-5; size: -; V: TRBV10-3; DNA: TGTGCCATCAGTGAGAGGAGTCGTGAGACCCAGTACTTC; CDR3: CAISERSRETQYF
D: -; J: TRBJ2-3; size: -; V: TRBV6-2/TRBV6-3; DNA: TGTGCCAGCAGTTACTTAGCCCAGGATACGCAGTATTTT; CDR3: CASSYLAQDTQYF
D: -; J: TRBJ1-1; size: -; V: TRBV11-3; DNA: TGTGCCAGCAGCTCTTCCTCTGGCGAAGCTTTCTTT; CDR3: CASSSSSGEAFF
D: -; J: TRBJ2-3; size: -; V: TRBV7-3; DNA: TGTGCCAGCAGCTTAAACCGGGGAGCCACAGATACGCAGTATTTT; CDR3: CASSLNRGATDTQYF
D: -; J: TRBJ1-2; size: -; V: TRBV19; DNA: TGTGCCAGTAGTATTGGACCGGGGTCAACTAACTATGGCTACACCTTC; CDR3: CASSIGPGSTNYGYTF
D: -; J: TRBJ2-3; size: -; V: TRBV29-1; DNA: TGCAGCGCCCCGAGACAGGCGAACACAGATACGCAGTATTTT; CDR3: CSAPRQANTDTQYF